The 20 T cell receptor beta chains in this list originate from one sample, sequenced in a study of OX40 agonist ivuxolimab in advanced cancers. Generated by immunoSEQ multiplex PCR, the TCRdb table keeps only in-frame clones and is missing some. This table holds under 65,000 clones, about nine tenths found once. This sample comprised CD4+ or CD8+ T cells sorted from blood, obtained in a trial of the OX40 agonist ivuxolimab. These receptors were taken from an adult with an advanced solid tumor such as melanoma, head and neck, liver or kidney cancer.

This clone was recorded once. The chain combines TRBV7-8 with TRBJ1-5, with D hard to call. From germline, CDR1 is SGHVS and CDR2 FQNEAQ. Deletions cut 6 bases from V and 0 bases from J, with 12 bases between. The length of the CDR3 is 15 residues. The CDR3 sequence is CASREQPYSNQPQHF. The CDR3 bases are TGTGCCAGCAGAGAACAGCCCTATAGCAATCAGCCCCAGCATTTT.

The chain has TRBV21-1 and TRBJ2-3; the listed D gene, TRBD2, was not tested against the DNA. TRBV21-1 is tagged as a pseudogene. The CDR3 loop spans 15 amino acids. This chain's CDR3 is CASSKRTEPTDTQYF. The CDR3 bases are TGTGCCAGCAGCAAACGGACTGAGCCCACAGATACGCAGTATTTT.

The chain links TRBV9 to TRBJ1-3; no clear D. This CDR3 is built from 13 residues. Germline V gene sequence: CDR1 SGDLS, CDR2 YYNGEE. Deletions cut 3 bases from V and 10 bases from J, with 14 bases between. The CDR3 bases are TGTGCCAGCAGCGCATCCGGTGGATCTACCATATATTTT. It is translated as CASSASGGSTIYF. The full variable domain, its missing parts supplied by reference TRBV9 and TRBJ1-3, is DSGVTQTPKHLITATGQRVTLRCSPRSGDLSVYWYQQSLDQGLQFLIQYYNGEERAKGNILERFSAQQFPDLHSELNLSSLELGDSALYFCASSASGGSTIYFGEGSWLTVV.

The CDR3 coding sequence is TGTGCCAGTAAAGGCTTCACAGATACGCAGTATTTT. Amino acids: CASKGFTDTQYF. The genes are TRBV19 and TRBJ2-3; D unclear. Trimming removed 7 bases from V and 2 bases from J, with 7 bases in between. Germline lookup yields CDR1 LNHDA and CDR2 SQIVND (reference sequence). CDR3 length equals 12 residues.

The chain employs TRBV2 and TRBJ2-2, with 10 bases fitting TRBD1. Unmatched junction bases numbered 9, after V lost 4 bases and J lost 7 bases. CDR1 is SNHLY and CDR2 is FYNNEI in the germline V gene. There are 16 residues in the CDR3. In DNA form, the CDR3 reads TGTGCCAGCAGTGGTCCGGGACAGGGGTCGGTCGGGGAGCTGTTTTTT. It yields the protein CASSGPGQGSVGELFF.

This clone appeared once. V usage is TRBV28 and J usage is TRBJ1-2, with 7 bases identical to TRBD1. The CDR3 covers 15 residues. The junction had 10 bases not matched to a gene; V was cut back by 5 bases and J by 4 bases. Per the germline V gene, CDR1 is MDHEN and CDR2 is SYDVKM. CDR3 sequence: CASSLPGQRLYGYTF. The CDR3 DNA follows: TGTGCCAGCAGTCTACCGGGACAGCGGCTCTATGGCTACACCTTC.

This clone was observed once. This rearrangement joins TRBV7-9 to TRBJ1-1; 9 nucleotides match TRBD1. Germline V gene lookup returns CDR1 SEHNR and CDR2 FQNEAQ (reference sequence). V trimming: 6 bases; J trimming: 5 bases; junction bases outside the gene matches: 10. The CDR3 extends over 15 amino acids. CDR3 bases: TGTGCCAGCAGACCAGTGGACAGGGGCGGAACTGAAGCTTTCTTT. This translates into CASRPVDRGGTEAFF.

This clone was detected only a few times. The chain is built from TRBV4-2 and TRBJ1-2; no clear D gene. This CDR3 spans 13 amino acids. V lost 0 bases and J lost 8, with 10 bases in between. Germline V gene sequence: CDR1 LGHNA, CDR2 YNFKEQ. The CDR3, as DNA: TGTGCCAGCAGCCAAGAAAGAGTTTCCGGCTACACCTTC. It is translated as CASSQERVSGYTF.

This clone was seen once. The rearrangement uses TRBV18 and TRBJ1-1, with 8 bases aligning to TRBD1. Trimming cost V 3 bases and J 4 bases; bases outside gene matches: 1. This CDR3 comprises 13 residues. Germline assignment: CDR1 KGHSH and CDR2 LQKENI. The DNA for the CDR3 is TGTGCCAGCTCACCTACAGGGGGCACTGAAGCTTTCTTT. It codes for CASSPTGGTEAFF.

J is TRBJ2-5 and V is TRBV19; 13 nucleotides align to TRBD2. The CDR3 contains 16 residues. The germline gives CDR1 LNHDA, CDR2 SQIVND (reference sequence). V was pared by 6 bases and J by 4 bases, with 8 bases of the junction left unmatched. CDR3 loop: CASRQKLAGGAETQYF. CDR3 coding DNA: TGTGCCAGTAGACAGAAACTAGCGGGGGGGGCAGAGACCCAGTACTTC.

This rearrangement joins TRBV19 to TRBJ1-1, with D perhaps TRBD1 (5 bases). Germline V lookup: CDR1 LNHDA, CDR2 SQIVND (reference sequence). The V end lost 8 bases, the J end lost 5 bases, and 9 bases lay between the germline ends. The CDR3 totals 11 residues. This CDR3 is CASLRGTEAFF. The CDR3 nucleotides read TGTGCCAGTTTAAGGGGAACTGAAGCTTTCTTT.

This clone was detected once. This chain links TRBV28 with TRBJ2-1; D call uncertain. From germline, CDR1 is MDHEN and CDR2 SYDVKM. V was shortened by 3 bases and J by 7 bases, with 7 bases between the two germline ends. The CDR3 is made up of 12 amino acids. CDR3 sequence (DNA): TGTGCCAGCAGTTTCAGAAGTAATGAGCAGTTCTTC. The encoded protein is CASSFRSNEQFF.

The chain carries TRBV4-2 and TRBJ1-5; D may be TRBD1 (6 bases). The CDR3 sequence is 17 residues long. The V gene's germline CDR1 is LGHNA and CDR2 YNFKEQ. V was clipped by 1 base and J by 5 bases, with 18 bases between them. The CDR3 sequence is CASSQAAWGRGYQPQHF. The CDR3 DNA reads as TGTGCCAGCAGCCAAGCCGCTTGGGGCAGGGGTTATCAGCCCCAGCATTTT.

The chain's CDR3 is CASSQSPARTHEQFF. CDR3 sequence (DNA): TGCGCCAGCAGCCAAAGTCCTGCACGGACCCATGAGCAGTTCTTC. The chain uses TRBV4-1 and TRBJ2-1, with unresolved D. The CDR3 extends over 15 amino acids. V dropped 2 bases and J dropped 8 bases, with 16 bases sitting between them. In germline, CDR1 is MGHRA, CDR2 YSYEKL.

The V call is TRBV7-6, the J call TRBJ2-5, with TRBD2 identical over 10 bases. The CDR3 length is 15 residues. The germline CDR1 and CDR2 sequences are SGHVS and FNYEAQ. V shed 3 bases and J 5 bases; nucleotides not matched to a gene: 6. The CDR3 is CASSFQRGGGETQYF. The CDR3 DNA reads TGTGCCAGCAGCTTCCAGCGGGGGGGCGGGGAGACCCAGTACTTC.

V gene TRBV6-5 combines with J gene TRBJ1-6; D gene uncertain. V was cut by 0 bases and J by 0 bases, with 6 bases left in between. The CDR3 is 16 residues long. The germline CDR1 and CDR2 sequences are MNHEY and SVGAGI. The CDR3 nucleotides are TGTGCCAGCAGTTACTCGGCTGTCTCCTATAATTCACCCCTCCACTTT. Amino acid sequence: CASSYSAVSYNSPLHF.

The J gene is TRBJ1-2, the V gene TRBV6-1, with unresolved D. The CDR3 covers 13 residues. CDR1 is MNHNS, CDR2 SASEGT, per germline. V was cut by 5 bases and J by 3 bases, with 10 bases left in between. CDR3 bases: TGTGCCAGCAGTTTAATGGGGTACTATGGCTACACCTTC. Its protein is CASSLMGYYGYTF.

The gene calls are TRBV13 and TRBJ1-1; D uncertain. The CDR3 has 12 residues. Germline CDR1 PRHDT, CDR2 FYEKMQ (reference sequence). Deletions cut 5 bases from V and 7 bases from J, with 11 bases between. In DNA, the CDR3 is TGTGCCAGCAGCCCAGGCGGGGTTGAAGCTTTCTTT. It yields the protein CASSPGGVEAFF.

V usage is TRBV5-1 and J usage is TRBJ1-4, with 8 bases fitting TRBD1. This CDR3 has 16 amino acids. Germline values: CDR1 SGHRS, CDR2 YFSETQ. V lost 4 bases and J lost 8; bases outside the gene matches: 13. CDR3 amino acids: CASSTGQGVMGEKLFF. The CDR3 coding sequence is TGCGCCAGCAGCACAGGACAGGGCGTGATGGGAGAAAAACTGTTTTTT.

V is TRBV6-6 and J is TRBJ1-2; D is undetermined. The ends were cut back, 7 bases at V and 8 bases at J, with 20 bases in the middle. The CDR3 loop spans 14 amino acids. Germline V CDR1 and CDR2: MNHNY, SVGAGI (reference sequence). CDR3 bases: TGTGCCAGCACCCACTCGGGAGGAATAGGGGGCTACACCTTC. As protein: CASTHSGGIGGYTF.